These T cell receptor beta chains were read from a single sample in a study of T cells expressing NK-cell markers. TCRdb reanalyzed the 5' RACE reads and collapses them to one entry per CDR3 protein, without DNA. In total, the table holds 250,000 to 300,000 distinct CDR3 sequences. Sequencing input: blood T cells: a sorted CD56 or NKG2C T cell subset, CD4+ or CD8+ T cells, or bulk PBMC T cells (not recorded which). These TCRs come from a woman between 18 and 70 years old in good health. Each CDR3 is given with its conserved first and last residue.

V	J	CDR3
TRBV5-1	TRBJ2-3	CASSPSGDPKTAQYF
TRBV19	TRBJ2-5	CATQQRGGQETQYF
TRBV9	TRBJ1-5	CASSVGGLSNQPQHF
TRBV18	TRBJ1-4	CASSPRQGNEKLFF
TRBV4-3	TRBJ2-5	CASSLTGTGGTQYF
TRBV7-6	TRBJ2-1	CASSSLGDRTESRGLYNEQFF
TRBV15	TRBJ1-4	CATSRVPGPNEKLFF
TRBV10-2	TRBJ2-5	CASSDPTRETQYF
TRBV27	TRBJ2-3	CASSPANLDTQYF
TRBV29-1	TRBJ1-2	CSVEERWDRARGYTF
TRBV18	TRBJ2-2	CASSRSWTAGELFF
TRBV6-4	TRBJ2-5	CASSASYGGTARGETQYF
TRBV29-1	TRBJ2-7	CSVKGQYAYEQYF
TRBV25-1	TRBJ2-1	CASSELRGSGGRYNEQFF
TRBV9	TRBJ2-1	CASSVVHSSSYNEQFF
TRBV13	TRBJ2-5	CASSLKRGGGETQYF
TRBV20-1	TRBJ2-1	CSAPGTGVYYNEQFF
TRBV30	TRBJ1-5	CAWSPNPRQTGKGSNQPQHF
TRBV20-1	TRBJ2-7	CSARDSGPHGEQYF
TRBV12-3/TRBV12-4	TRBJ2-2	CASQGNTGELFF
TRBV5-4	TRBJ2-3	CASSFGTSKNTQYF
TRBV7-3	TRBJ2-2	CASSLRGQTNTGELFF
TRBV19	TRBJ2-3	CASSTDRGLQYF
TRBV25-1	TRBJ1-1	CASSEAGRTEAFF
TRBV4-3	TRBJ2-3	CASSQGGFSTDTQYF
TRBV20-1	TRBJ2-5	CSATIGGAFQETQYF
TRBV12-3/TRBV12-4	TRBJ1-1	CATRPGVATLYTEAFF
TRBV19	TRBJ2-1	CASSKERGIGNEQFF
TRBV24-1	TRBJ2-3	CATSSQRESTDTQYF
TRBV4-3	TRBJ1-4	CASSQDRAANHEKLFF
TRBV20-1	TRBJ2-4	CSARDEAGGKNIQYF
TRBV5-1	TRBJ2-3	CATRAGASTDTQYF
TRBV5-5	TRBJ2-7	CASSLVGTQASYEQYF
TRBV20-1	TRBJ2-2	CSALAGGPPGELFF
TRBV28	TRBJ1-2	CASRPGQEARGYTF
TRBV7-9	TRBJ1-2	CASSSYGTGLGYGYTF
TRBV6-6	TRBJ2-1	CASNFYNEQFF
TRBV5-1	TRBJ2-3	CASSLGLAVPTDTQYF
TRBV10-3	TRBJ2-3	CAIGRATDTQYF
TRBV14	TRBJ2-1	CASSHWGTQRRAEQFF
TRBV7-2	TRBJ2-5	CASRLTGELGGQETQYF
TRBV29-1	TRBJ2-1	CSVEDQETQTLFF
TRBV20-1	TRBJ1-2	CSAIRETNYGYTF
TRBV9	TRBJ2-2	CASSAGTVNTGELFF
TRBV4-2	TRBJ1-3	CASGGETGTTIYF
TRBV7-3	TRBJ2-3	CASSKQGSTDTQYF
TRBV6-5	TRBJ1-1	CASSYTRRTEAFF
TRBV12-3/TRBV12-4	TRBJ1-2	CASSPPGAYGYTF
TRBV20-1	TRBJ1-1	CSARMQGAWDTEAFF
TRBV12-5	TRBJ2-1	CASGLGAVPSAYNEQFF
TRBV12-3/TRBV12-4	TRBJ1-1	CASSGGTPNTEAFF
TRBV6-2/TRBV6-3	TRBJ2-5	CASRSGQETQYF
TRBV28	TRBJ2-2	CASSKAGSTGELFF